Described below is a single T cell receptor (beta chain) sequence and its context. Antigen unknown. TCRdb's copy holds only in-frame clones and misses some; the assay was immunoSEQ multiplex PCR. The sample comprises tens of thousands of clones, 75% to 90% of which are singletons, and about 0.41% rests with the top ten. This record belongs to a study of OX40 agonist ivuxolimab in advanced cancers. Study-level background: From roughly 23 to 85 years was the age range, with a mean of around 57 years, and roughly 83% were male. Study conclusions and caveats: CD8+ T cells showed, on average, more clonal expansion than CD4+ cells.

This specimen consisted of CD4+ or CD8+ T cells sorted from blood, obtained in a trial of the OX40 agonist ivuxolimab. This TCR was sampled from an adult with an advanced solid tumor such as melanoma, head and neck, liver or kidney cancer.

CDR3 amino acids: CASSPREGPTEAFF. The CDR3, as DNA: TGTGCCAGCAGCCCCCGGGAGGGGCCCACTGAAGCTTTCTTT. The genes are TRBV14 and TRBJ1-1, with D possibly being TRBD1 (5 bases). Per germline, CDR1 SGHDN and CDR2 FVKESK. This CDR3 has 14 amino acids. Trimming took off 4 bases at V and 4 bases at J, with 13 bases between the two ends.